The next 22 T cell receptor beta chains were all read from a single sample in a study of CD8+ T cells in alopecia areata. Following extraction, RNA underwent reverse transcription to cDNA, which served as the sequencing template. Assay: immunoSEQ multiplex PCR; the TCRdb copy retains only in-frame clones and omits some. The table shows around 140,000 clones, with around 87% occurring only once. Stated treatment: oral pan-JAK inhibitor, 5-10 mg twice daily. This sample comprised CD8+ T cells sorted from blood, obtained at week 4, from a patient treated with tofacitinib. The receptors originated from a human donor with alopecia areata.

This clone occurred once. The chain recombines TRBV2 with TRBJ2-7, with D maybe TRBD1 (7 bases). The CDR3 totals 16 residues. Trimming cost V 3 bases and J 0 bases, with 15 bases left between them. Per germline, CDR1 SNHLY and CDR2 FYNNEI. CDR3 sequence reads: CASSDVGRGVSYEQYF. The CDR3 bases are TGTGCCAGCAGTGACGTCGGCAGGGGGGTCTCCTACGAGCAGTACTTC.

CDR3 coding DNA: TGTGCCAGTAGTGCCGGCCGGGGCACAGATACGCAGTATTTT. Residues: CASSAGRGTDTQYF. The gene calls are TRBV19 and TRBJ2-3; D remains unclear. CDR1 and CDR2 from the germline V gene are LNHDA and SQIVND (reference sequence). This CDR3 is 14 amino acids long. Trimming took off 5 bases at V and 1 base at J, with 10 bases between the two ends. Full variable domain (outside the CDR3, taken from reference TRBV19 and TRBJ2-3): DGGITQSPKYLFRKEGQNVTLSCEQNLNHDAMYWYRQDPGQGLRLIYYSQIVNDFQKGDIAEGYSVSREKKESFPLTVTSAQKNPTAFYLCASSAGRGTDTQYFGPGTRLTVL.

This chain connects TRBV6-5 to TRBJ2-7, with D possibly matching TRBD2 (6 bases). CDR1 is MNHEY, CDR2 SVGAGI, per germline. The V end was cut by 6 bases, the J end by 10 bases, with 13 bases between. This CDR3 is 11 amino acids long. The chain's CDR3 is CASRASGVQYF. CDR3 nucleotide sequence: TGTGCCAGCAGAGCCTCGGGGGTACAGTACTTC.

The chain uses TRBV4-1 and TRBJ2-5; TRBD1 agrees at 9 bases. Germline V gene lookup returns CDR1 MGHRA and CDR2 YSYEKL. The CDR3 loop spans 16 amino acids. The J segment lost 1 base and the V segment lost 2 bases, leaving 5 bases of the junction unmatched. The CDR3 is CASSQLPGQGQETQYF. CDR3 in DNA: TGCGCCAGCAGCCAATTACCGGGACAGGGCCAAGAGACCCAGTACTTC.

The V and J genes are TRBV2 and TRBJ2-1; 7 nucleotides align to TRBD2. Germline CDR1 reads SNHLY; CDR2 reads FYNNEI. CDR3 length: 15 residues. The V gene end was trimmed by 2 bases and the J gene end by 1 base; junction bases not matched to a gene: 2. CDR3 residues: CASSERTRSYNEQFF. The CDR3, as DNA: TGTGCCAGCAGTGAAAGGACTAGGTCCTACAATGAGCAGTTCTTC.

The rearrangement joins TRBV19 to TRBJ2-2; 9 bases line up with TRBD2. CDR3 length: 16 amino acids. The trim removed 3 bases at V and 6 bases at J, leaving 8 bases unmatched. Per the germline V gene, CDR1 is LNHDA and CDR2 is SQIVND (reference sequence). CDR3 DNA: TGTGCCAGTAGTATTTGGCTAGCGGGAACCGCCGGGGAGCTGTTTTTT. Residues: CASSIWLAGTAGELFF.

V usage is TRBV5-4 and J usage is TRBJ2-2; tentatively, D is TRBD1 or TRBD2 (5 bases each). Trimming removed 2 bases at V and 5 bases at J, with 13 bases between. Germline V lookup: CDR1 SGHNT, CDR2 YYREEE (reference sequence). This CDR3 is 15 amino acids long. CDR3 DNA sequence: TGTGCCAGCAGCTTATTCGAGGGGCTAACCGGGGAGCTGTTTTTT. As protein: CASSLFEGLTGELFF. Filled out from reference TRBV5-4 and TRBJ2-2, the complete variable domain reads ETGVTQSPTHLIKTRGQQVTLRCSSQSGHNTVSWYQQALGQGPQFIFQYYREEENGRGNFPPRFSGLQFPNYSSELNVNALELDDSALYLCASSLFEGLTGELFFGEGSRLTVL.

This clone was seen a few times. This chain links TRBV19 with TRBJ2-7; D not certain. CDR1 and CDR2 (germline): LNHDA, SQIVND (reference sequence). The V and J ends lost 4 bases and 3 bases respectively, with 4 bases between them. CDR3 length: 11 residues. The CDR3 loop is CASSNGYEQYF. Written as DNA, the CDR3 is TGTGCCAGTAGTAACGGCTACGAGCAGTACTTC. The full variable domain, its missing parts supplied by reference TRBV19 and TRBJ2-7, is DGGITQSPKYLFRKEGQNVTLSCEQNLNHDAMYWYRQDPGQGLRLIYYSQIVNDFQKGDIAEGYSVSREKKESFPLTVTSAQKNPTAFYLCASSNGYEQYFGPGTRLTVT.

This rearrangement joins TRBV6-5 to TRBJ2-1; 9 bases are a match to TRBD1. This CDR3 is 13 amino acids long. The junction had 1 base not matched to a gene; V was cut back by 4 bases and J by 6 bases. The germline CDR1 and CDR2 sequences are MNHEY and SVGAGI. In nucleotides, the CDR3 is TGTGCCAGCAGTTGGGACAGGGTCAATGAGCAGTTCTTC. It specifies CASSWDRVNEQFF.

The chain employs TRBV7-3 and TRBJ2-7; TRBD2 aligns across 9 bases. The CDR3 has 15 residues. Germline V gene lookup returns CDR1 SGHTA and CDR2 FQGTGA. J lost 3 bases, V lost 5 bases, and 8 bases had no gene match. The CDR3 nucleotides are TGTGCCAGCAGCCCCCTCGGCGGGGGGGACTACGAGCAGTACTTC. It specifies CASSPLGGGDYEQYF.

This clone showed up just a few times. The rearrangement uses TRBV11-2 and TRBJ1-1; D not certain. The V gene lost 5 bases and the J gene lost 0 bases, with 10 bases spanning the gap. This CDR3 has 14 residues. The germline CDR1 and CDR2 sequences are SGHAT and FQNNGV. The CDR3 protein is CASSHSDMNTEAFF. In DNA form, the CDR3 reads TGTGCCAGCAGCCATAGTGACATGAACACTGAAGCTTTCTTT.

For the CDR3, the DNA is TGTGCCAGCAGCGTAGGGGACAGGGGGAACTATGGCTACACCTTC. It encodes CASSVGDRGNYGYTF. The rearrangement links TRBV9 to TRBJ1-2; TRBD1 matches 11 bases. J was trimmed by 2 bases and V by 0 bases; bases with no gene match: 0. Germline V gene lookup returns CDR1 SGDLS and CDR2 YYNGEE. The CDR3 sequence is 15 residues long.

The chain recombines TRBV29-1 with TRBJ2-3; 11 bases map to TRBD1. Germline V gives CDR1 SQVTM, CDR2 ANQGSEA. The CDR3 has 16 residues. V was clipped by 1 base and J by 5 bases; unmatched bases: 8. The CDR3 spells CSVEVASGQGVDTQYF. The DNA for the CDR3 is TGCAGCGTTGAAGTGGCTTCGGGACAGGGGGTAGATACGCAGTATTTT.

The chain carries TRBV27 and TRBJ2-7, with D perhaps assigned TRBD1 or TRBD2 (7 bases each). Germline V gene sequence: CDR1 MNHEY, CDR2 SMNVEV (reference sequence). Trimming removed 6 bases from V and 6 bases from J, with 18 bases in between. CDR3 length: 14 amino acids. CDR3 sequence (DNA): TGTGCCAGCAGCCAGGGGGGGGGCCGGGGCGAGCAGTACTTC. The encoded protein is CASSQGGGRGEQYF.

This clone was observed a single time. The genes are TRBV5-6 and TRBJ2-7; 8 bases fit TRBD2. Germline V gene sequence: CDR1 SGHDT, CDR2 YYEEEE. The ends lost 2 bases at V and 0 bases at J; junction bases unmatched: 1. CDR3 length: 14 amino acids. CDR3 loop: CASSFGTSSYEQYF. DNA for the CDR3: TGTGCCAGCAGCTTCGGGACTAGCTCCTACGAGCAGTACTTC.

The chain's CDR3 is CASSVLAGGIDTQYF. CDR3 DNA: TGTGCCAGCAGCGTCCTAGCGGGAGGGATAGATACGCAGTATTTT. The chain carries TRBV9 and TRBJ2-3, with 12 bases that match TRBD2. The CDR3 sequence is 15 residues long. V lost 2 bases to trimming and J lost 5 bases; unmatched junction nucleotides: 3. The germline gives CDR1 SGDLS, CDR2 YYNGEE. Together with reference TRBV9 and TRBJ2-3, the CDR3 gives the full variable domain: DSGVTQTPKHLITATGQRVTLRCSPRSGDLSVYWYQQSLDQGLQFLIQYYNGEERAKGNILERFSAQQFPDLHSELNLSSLELGDSALYFCASSVLAGGIDTQYFGPGTRLTVL.

The V and J genes are TRBV29-1 and TRBJ1-1; D ambiguous. Trimming took 4 bases from V and 1 from J, leaving 10 bases between them. The CDR3 has 13 residues. Germline lookup yields CDR1 SQVTM and CDR2 ANQGSEA. CDR3 sequence reads: CSVVGGGNTEAFF. For the CDR3, the DNA is TGCAGCGTTGTAGGCGGAGGGAACACTGAAGCTTTCTTT.

The rearrangement links TRBV5-1 to TRBJ1-2, with TRBD1 identical over 10 bases. The CDR3 covers 13 residues. CDR1 is SGHRS and CDR2 is YFSETQ in the germline V gene. V shed 4 bases and J 6 bases; nucleotides not matched to a gene: 3. Here the CDR3 reads CASSPTGGNGYTF. The CDR3 DNA reads TGCGCCAGCAGCCCGACAGGGGGCAATGGCTACACCTTC.

The chain links TRBV27 to TRBJ1-2; a possible D gene is TRBD1 (5 bases). The CDR3 has 14 amino acids. Trimming pared 8 bases from V and 8 bases from J, leaving 21 bases between. Germline V gives CDR1 MNHEY, CDR2 SMNVEV (reference sequence). The CDR3, as DNA: TGTGCCAGCGCCCTCTATTCCGGGGCGCAAGGCTACACCTTC. This encodes CASALYSGAQGYTF.

The rearrangement links TRBV6-5 to TRBJ2-7; unclear D gene. Germline loops: CDR1 MNHEY, CDR2 SVGAGI. The CDR3 spans 14 residues. The V end lost 3 bases, the J end lost 2 bases, and 11 bases lay between the germline ends. The DNA of the CDR3 is TGTGCCAGCAGTTATGGGAATCAAGCCTACGAGCAGTACTTC. It yields the protein CASSYGNQAYEQYF.

J is TRBJ2-2 and V is TRBV7-8; D is undetermined. Trimming removed 4 bases from V and 2 bases from J, with 5 bases in between. The CDR3 runs 13 residues. CDR1 and CDR2 from the germline V gene are SGHVS and FQNEAQ. The CDR3 coding sequence is TGTGCCAGCAGCTCGATCAACACCGGGGAGCTGTTTTTT. Its protein is CASSSINTGELFF. The whole variable domain, filled in from reference TRBV7-8 and TRBJ2-2, reads GAGVSQSPRYKVAKRGQDVALRCDPISGHVSLFWYQQALGQGPEFLTYFQNEAQLDKSGLPSDRFFAERPEGSVSTLKIQRTQQEDSAVYLCASSSINTGELFFGEGSRLTVL.

The rearrangement joins TRBV5-1 to TRBJ2-5, with D unclear. Germline V gene lookup returns CDR1 SGHRS and CDR2 YFSETQ. The length of the CDR3 is 15 residues. Between the trimmed V and J ends, which lost 0 bases and 1 base, there was a span of 10 bases. The CDR3 reads CASSLANGPQETQYF. For the CDR3, the DNA is TGCGCCAGCAGCTTGGCCAACGGACCCCAAGAGACCCAGTACTTC.